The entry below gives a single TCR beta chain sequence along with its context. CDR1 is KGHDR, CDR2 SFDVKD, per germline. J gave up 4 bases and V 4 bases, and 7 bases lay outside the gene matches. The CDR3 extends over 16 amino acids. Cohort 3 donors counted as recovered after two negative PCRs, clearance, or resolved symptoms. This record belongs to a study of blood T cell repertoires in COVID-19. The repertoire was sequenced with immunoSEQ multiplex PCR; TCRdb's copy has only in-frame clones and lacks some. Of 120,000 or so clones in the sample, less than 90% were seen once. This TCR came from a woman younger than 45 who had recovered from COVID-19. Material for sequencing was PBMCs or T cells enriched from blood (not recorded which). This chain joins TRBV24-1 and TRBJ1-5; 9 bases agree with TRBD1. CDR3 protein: CATSDSQGALNQPQHF. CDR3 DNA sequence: TGTGCCACCAGTGACTCACAGGGGGCGCTTAATCAGCCCCAGCATTTT.